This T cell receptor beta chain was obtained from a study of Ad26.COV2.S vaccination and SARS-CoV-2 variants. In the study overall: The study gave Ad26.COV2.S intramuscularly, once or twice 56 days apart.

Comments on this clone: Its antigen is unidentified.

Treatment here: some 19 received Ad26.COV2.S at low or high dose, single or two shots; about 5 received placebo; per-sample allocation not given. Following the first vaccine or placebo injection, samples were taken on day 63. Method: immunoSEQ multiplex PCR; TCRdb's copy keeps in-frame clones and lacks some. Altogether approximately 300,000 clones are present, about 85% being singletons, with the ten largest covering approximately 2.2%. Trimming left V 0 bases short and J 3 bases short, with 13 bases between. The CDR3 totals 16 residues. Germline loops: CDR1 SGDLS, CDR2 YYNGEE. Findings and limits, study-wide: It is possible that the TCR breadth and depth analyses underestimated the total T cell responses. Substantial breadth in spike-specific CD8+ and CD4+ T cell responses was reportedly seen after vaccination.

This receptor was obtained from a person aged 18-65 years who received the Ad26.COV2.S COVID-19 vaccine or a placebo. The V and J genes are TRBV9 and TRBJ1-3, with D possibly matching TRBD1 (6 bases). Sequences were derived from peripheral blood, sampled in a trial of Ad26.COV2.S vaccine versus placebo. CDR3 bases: TGTGCCAGCAGCGTAGACGCCAGGGGATATGGAAACACCATATATTTT. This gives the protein CASSVDARGYGNTIYF.